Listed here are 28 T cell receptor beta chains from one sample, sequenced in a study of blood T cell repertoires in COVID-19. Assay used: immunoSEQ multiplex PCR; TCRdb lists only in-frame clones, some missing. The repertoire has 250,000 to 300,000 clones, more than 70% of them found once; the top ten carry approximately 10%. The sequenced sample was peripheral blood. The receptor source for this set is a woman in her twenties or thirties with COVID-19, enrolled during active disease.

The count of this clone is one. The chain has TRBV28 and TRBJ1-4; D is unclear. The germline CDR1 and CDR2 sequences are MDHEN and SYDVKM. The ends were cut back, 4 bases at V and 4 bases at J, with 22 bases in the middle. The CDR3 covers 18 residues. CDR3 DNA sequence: TGTGCCAGCAGTTACGACCGGGTCCTCTCTACCTTTAATGAAAAACTGTTTTTT. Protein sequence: CASSYDRVLSTFNEKLFF.

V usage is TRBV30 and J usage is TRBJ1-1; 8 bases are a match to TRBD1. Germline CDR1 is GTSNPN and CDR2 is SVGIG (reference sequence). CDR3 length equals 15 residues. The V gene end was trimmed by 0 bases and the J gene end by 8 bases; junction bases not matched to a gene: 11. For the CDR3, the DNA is TGTGCCTGGAGTGTACAGACAGGGGTAGACTCGGAAGCTTTCTTT. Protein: CAWSVQTGVDSEAFF.

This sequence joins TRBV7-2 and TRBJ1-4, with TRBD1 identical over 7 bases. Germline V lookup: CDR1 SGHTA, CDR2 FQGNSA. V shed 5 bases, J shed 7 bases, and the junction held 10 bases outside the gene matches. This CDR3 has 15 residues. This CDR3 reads CASSRKTGPGEKLFF. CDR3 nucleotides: TGTGCCAGCAGCCGCAAGACAGGGCCAGGTGAAAAACTGTTTTTT. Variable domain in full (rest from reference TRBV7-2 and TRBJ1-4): GAGVSQSPSNKVTEKGKDVELRCDPISGHTALYWYRQSLGQGLEFLIYFQGNSAPDKSGLPSDRFSAERTGGSVSTLTIQRTQQEDSAVYLCASSRKTGPGEKLFFGSGTQLSVL.

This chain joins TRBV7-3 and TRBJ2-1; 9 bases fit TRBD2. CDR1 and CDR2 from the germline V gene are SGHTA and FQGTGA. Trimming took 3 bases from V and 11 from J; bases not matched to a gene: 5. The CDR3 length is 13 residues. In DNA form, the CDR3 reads TGTGCCAGCAGCTTGGCTAGCGGGAATAAGCAGTTCTTC. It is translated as CASSLASGNKQFF. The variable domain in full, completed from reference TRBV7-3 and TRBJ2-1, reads GAGVSQTPSNKVTEKGKYVELRCDPISGHTALYWYRQSLGQGPEFLIYFQGTGAADDSGLPNDRFFAVRPEGSVSTLKIQRTERGDSAVYLCASSLASGNKQFFGPGTRLTVL.

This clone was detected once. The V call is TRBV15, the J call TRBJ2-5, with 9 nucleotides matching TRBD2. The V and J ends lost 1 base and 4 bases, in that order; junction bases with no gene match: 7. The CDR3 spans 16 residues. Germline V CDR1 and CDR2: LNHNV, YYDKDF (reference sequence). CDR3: CATSRVLREGGETQYF. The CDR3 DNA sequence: TGTGCCACCAGCAGAGTATTGCGGGAGGGGGGAGAGACCCAGTACTTC. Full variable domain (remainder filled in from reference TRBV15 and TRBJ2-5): DAMVIQNPRYQVTQFGKPVTLSCSQTLNHNVMYWYQQKSSQAPKLLFHYYDKDFNNEADTPDNFQSRRPNTSFCFLDIRSPGLGDTAMYLCATSRVLREGGETQYFGPGTRLLVL.

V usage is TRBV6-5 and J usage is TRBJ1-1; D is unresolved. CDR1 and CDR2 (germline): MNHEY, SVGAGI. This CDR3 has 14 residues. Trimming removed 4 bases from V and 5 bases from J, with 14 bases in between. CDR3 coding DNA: TGTGCCAGCAGTTGGGCTCGGGGTGGAACTGAAGCTTTCTTT. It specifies CASSWARGGTEAFF.

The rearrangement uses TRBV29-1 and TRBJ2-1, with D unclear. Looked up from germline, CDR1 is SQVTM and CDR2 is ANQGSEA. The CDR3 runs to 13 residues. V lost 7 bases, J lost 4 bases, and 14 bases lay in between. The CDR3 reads CSGSSRNYNEQFF. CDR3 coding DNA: TGCAGCGGTTCCTCCAGGAATTACAATGAGCAGTTCTTC.

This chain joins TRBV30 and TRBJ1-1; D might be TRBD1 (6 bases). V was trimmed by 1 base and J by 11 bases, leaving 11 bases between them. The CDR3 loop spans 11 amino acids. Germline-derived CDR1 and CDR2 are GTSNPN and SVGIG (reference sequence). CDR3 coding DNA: TGTGCCTGGAGTGCCCCAGGGGTTGCTTTCTTT. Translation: CAWSAPGVAFF. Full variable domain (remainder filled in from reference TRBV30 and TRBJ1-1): SQTIHQWPATLVQPVGSPLSLECTVEGTSNPNLYWYRQAAGRGLQLLFYSVGIGQISSEVPQNLSASRPQDRQFILSSKKLLLSDSGFYLCAWSAPGVAFFGQGTRLTVV.

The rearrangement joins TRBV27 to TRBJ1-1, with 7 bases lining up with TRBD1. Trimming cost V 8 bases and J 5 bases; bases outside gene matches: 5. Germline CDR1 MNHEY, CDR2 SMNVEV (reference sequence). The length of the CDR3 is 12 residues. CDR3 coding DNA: TGTGCCAGCCGACAGGGAGGAACTGAAGCTTTCTTT. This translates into CASRQGGTEAFF.

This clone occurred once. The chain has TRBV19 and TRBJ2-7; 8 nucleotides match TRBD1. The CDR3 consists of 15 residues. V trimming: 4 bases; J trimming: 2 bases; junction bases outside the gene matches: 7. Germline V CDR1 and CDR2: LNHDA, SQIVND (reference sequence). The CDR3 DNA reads TGTGCCAGTAGTACCCGGACAGGGTGGGCCTACGAGCAGTACTTC. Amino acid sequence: CASSTRTGWAYEQYF.

The chain's CDR3 is CASSLEREYTGELFF. In DNA form, the CDR3 reads TGTGCCAGCAGCTTGGAGCGGGAGTATACCGGGGAGCTGTTTTTT. The chain is built from TRBV7-6 and TRBJ2-2; 8 bases line up with TRBD2. The CDR3 contains 15 residues. The germline V gene encodes CDR1 SGHVS and CDR2 FNYEAQ. With 3 bases clipped from V and 5 bases from J, the junction kept 5 bases outside the gene matches.

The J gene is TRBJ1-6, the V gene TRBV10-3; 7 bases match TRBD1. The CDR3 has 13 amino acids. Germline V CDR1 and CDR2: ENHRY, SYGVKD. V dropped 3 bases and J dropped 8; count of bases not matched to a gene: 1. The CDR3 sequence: CAISEDRDSPLHF. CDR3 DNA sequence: TGTGCCATCAGTGAAGACAGGGATTCACCCCTCCACTTT.

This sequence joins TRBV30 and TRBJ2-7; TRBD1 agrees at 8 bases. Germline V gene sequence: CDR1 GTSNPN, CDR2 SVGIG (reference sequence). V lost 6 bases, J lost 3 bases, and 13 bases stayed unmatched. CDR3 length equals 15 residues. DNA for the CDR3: TGTGCCTGCCTAGCCCAGGGGGCGCTTGGCTACGAGCAGTACTTC. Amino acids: CACLAQGALGYEQYF.

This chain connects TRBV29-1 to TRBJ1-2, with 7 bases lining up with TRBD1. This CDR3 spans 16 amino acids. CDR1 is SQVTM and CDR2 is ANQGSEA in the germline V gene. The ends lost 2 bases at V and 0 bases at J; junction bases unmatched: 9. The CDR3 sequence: CSVESDRTGANYGYTF. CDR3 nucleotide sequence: TGCAGCGTTGAATCGGACAGGACGGGGGCTAACTATGGCTACACCTTC.

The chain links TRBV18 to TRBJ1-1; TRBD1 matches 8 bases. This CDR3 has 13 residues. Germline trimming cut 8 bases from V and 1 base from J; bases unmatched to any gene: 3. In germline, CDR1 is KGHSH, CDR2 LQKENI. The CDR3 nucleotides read TGTGCCAGCAGACAGGGGCAGAACACTGAAGCTTTCTTT. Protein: CASRQGQNTEAFF.

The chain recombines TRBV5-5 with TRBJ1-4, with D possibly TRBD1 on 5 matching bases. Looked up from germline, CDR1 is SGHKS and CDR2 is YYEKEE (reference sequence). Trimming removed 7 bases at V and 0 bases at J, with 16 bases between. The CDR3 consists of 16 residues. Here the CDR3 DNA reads TGTGCCAGCGGAAATGGACATGCGGCAACTAATGAAAAACTGTTTTTT. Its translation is CASGNGHAATNEKLFF.

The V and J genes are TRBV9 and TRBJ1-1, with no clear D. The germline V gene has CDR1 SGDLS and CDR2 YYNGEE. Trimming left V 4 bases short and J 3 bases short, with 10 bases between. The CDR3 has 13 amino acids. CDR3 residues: CASSTLSDTEAFF. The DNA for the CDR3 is TGTGCCAGCAGCACGTTGTCGGACACTGAAGCTTTCTTT. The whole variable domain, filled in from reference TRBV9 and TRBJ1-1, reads DSGVTQTPKHLITATGQRVTLRCSPRSGDLSVYWYQQSLDQGLQFLIQYYNGEERAKGNILERFSAQQFPDLHSELNLSSLELGDSALYFCASSTLSDTEAFFGQGTRLTVV.

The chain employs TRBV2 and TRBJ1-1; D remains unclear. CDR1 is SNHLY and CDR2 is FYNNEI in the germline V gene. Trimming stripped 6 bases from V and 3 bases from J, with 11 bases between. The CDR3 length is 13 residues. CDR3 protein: CASRESWDTEAFF. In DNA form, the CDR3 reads TGTGCCAGCAGGGAGTCGTGGGACACTGAAGCTTTCTTT.

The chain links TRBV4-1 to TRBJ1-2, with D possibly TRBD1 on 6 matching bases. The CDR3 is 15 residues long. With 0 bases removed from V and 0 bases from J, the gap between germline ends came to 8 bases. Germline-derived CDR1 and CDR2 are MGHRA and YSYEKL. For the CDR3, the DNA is TGCGCCAGCAGCCAAGACAGGGGTCCTAACTATGGCTACACCTTC. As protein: CASSQDRGPNYGYTF.

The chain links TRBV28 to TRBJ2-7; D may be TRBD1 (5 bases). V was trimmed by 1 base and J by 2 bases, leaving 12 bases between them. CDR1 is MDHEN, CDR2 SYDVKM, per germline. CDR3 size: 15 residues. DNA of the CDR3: TGTGCCAGCAGTTTATTGAGTGCAGGGACCTACGAGCAGTACTTC. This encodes CASSLLSAGTYEQYF. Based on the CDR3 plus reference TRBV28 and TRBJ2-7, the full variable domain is DVKVTQSSRYLVKRTGEKVFLECVQDMDHENMFWYRQDPGLGLRLIYFSYDVKMKEKGDIPEGYSVSREKKERFSLILESASTNQTSMYLCASSLLSAGTYEQYFGPGTRLTVT.

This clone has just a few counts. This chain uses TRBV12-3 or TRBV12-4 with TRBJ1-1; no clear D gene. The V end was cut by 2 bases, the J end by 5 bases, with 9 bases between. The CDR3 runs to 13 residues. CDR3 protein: CASSLQSGTEAFF. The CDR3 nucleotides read TGTGCCAGCAGTTTACAATCGGGGACTGAAGCTTTCTTT.

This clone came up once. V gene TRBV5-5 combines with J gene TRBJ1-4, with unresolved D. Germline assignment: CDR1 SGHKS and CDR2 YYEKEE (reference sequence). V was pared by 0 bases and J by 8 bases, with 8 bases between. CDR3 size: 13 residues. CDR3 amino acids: CASSLAGSEKLFF. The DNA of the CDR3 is TGTGCCAGCAGCTTGGCGGGTTCCGAAAAACTGTTTTTT.

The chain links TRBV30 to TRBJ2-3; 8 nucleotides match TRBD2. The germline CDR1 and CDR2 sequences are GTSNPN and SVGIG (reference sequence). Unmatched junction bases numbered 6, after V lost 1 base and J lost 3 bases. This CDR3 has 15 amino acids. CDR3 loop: CAWSAGTSITDTQYF. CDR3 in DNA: TGTGCCTGGAGTGCCGGGACTAGTATTACAGATACGCAGTATTTT.

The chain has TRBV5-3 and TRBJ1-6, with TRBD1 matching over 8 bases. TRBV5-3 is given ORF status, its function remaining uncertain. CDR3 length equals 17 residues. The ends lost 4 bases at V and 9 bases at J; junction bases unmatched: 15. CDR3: CARSLIRDRRNTSPLHF. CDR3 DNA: TGTGCCAGAAGCCTCATACGGGACAGGAGGAACACTTCACCCCTCCACTTT.

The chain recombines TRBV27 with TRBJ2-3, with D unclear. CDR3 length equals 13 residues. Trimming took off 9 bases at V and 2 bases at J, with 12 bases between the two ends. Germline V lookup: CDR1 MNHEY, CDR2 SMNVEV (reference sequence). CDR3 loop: CARQHSLTDTQYF. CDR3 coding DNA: TGTGCCAGGCAACATTCCCTCACAGATACGCAGTATTTT.

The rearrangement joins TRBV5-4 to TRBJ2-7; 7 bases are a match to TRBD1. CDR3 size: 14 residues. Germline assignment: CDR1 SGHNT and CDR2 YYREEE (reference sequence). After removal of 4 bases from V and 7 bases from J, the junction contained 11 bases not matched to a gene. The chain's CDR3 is CASSPDRVPGEQYF. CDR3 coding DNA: TGTGCCAGCAGCCCCGACAGGGTCCCCGGAGAGCAGTACTTC. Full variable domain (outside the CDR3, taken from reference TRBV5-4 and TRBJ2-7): ETGVTQSPTHLIKTRGQQVTLRCSSQSGHNTVSWYQQALGQGPQFIFQYYREEENGRGNFPPRFSGLQFPNYSSELNVNALELDDSALYLCASSPDRVPGEQYFGPGTRLTVT.

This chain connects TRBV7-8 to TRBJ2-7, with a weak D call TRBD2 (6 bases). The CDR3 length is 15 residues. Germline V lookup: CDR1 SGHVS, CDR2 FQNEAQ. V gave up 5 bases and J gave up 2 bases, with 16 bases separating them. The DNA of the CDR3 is TGTGCCAGCAGCCACACCGGGACTCTAACCTACGAGCAGTACTTC. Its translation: CASSHTGTLTYEQYF.

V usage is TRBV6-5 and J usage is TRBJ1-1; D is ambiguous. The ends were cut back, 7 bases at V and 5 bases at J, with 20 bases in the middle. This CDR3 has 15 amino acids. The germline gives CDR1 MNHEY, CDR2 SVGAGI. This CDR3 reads CASTTRSGLRTEAFF. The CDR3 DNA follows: TGTGCCAGCACCACCCGTAGCGGGCTTAGGACTGAAGCTTTCTTT.